This passage covers 17 T cell receptor beta chains from one sample sequenced in a study of human versus mouse CDR3 diversity and MHC coevolution. Sequenced by immunoSEQ multiplex PCR; TCRdb stores in-frame clones only, minus some. This sample has some 60,000 clones, with approximately 94% found just once. The sample was naive CD4+ T cells from blood. Described subset: CD45RO-negative CD62L-positive naive CD4 T cells. The receptors were gathered from a person between 55 and 69 years old in good health.

The V gene is TRBV5-1, the J gene TRBJ2-5, with a possible D match to TRBD2 (6 bases). The germline V gene has CDR1 SGHRS and CDR2 YFSETQ. The ends were cut back, 0 bases at V and 3 bases at J, with 12 bases in the middle. The CDR3 spans 15 residues. CDR3 sequence reads: CASSLEASAKETQYF. Written as DNA, the CDR3 is TGCGCCAGCAGCTTGGAAGCTAGCGCTAAAGAGACCCAGTACTTC.

The V gene is TRBV4-2, the J gene TRBJ2-2, with D possibly being TRBD2 (6 bases). The germline CDR1 and CDR2 sequences are LGHNA and YNFKEQ. CDR3 length: 17 amino acids. The V end lost 0 bases, the J end lost 0 bases, and 11 bases lay between the germline ends. CDR3 residues: CASSQEWTGANTGELFF. The CDR3 nucleotides read TGTGCCAGCAGCCAAGAGTGGACGGGGGCGAACACCGGGGAGCTGTTTTTT.

V and J are TRBV11-2 and TRBJ2-7; D possibly corresponds to TRBD2 (6 bases). Looked up from germline, CDR1 is SGHAT and CDR2 is FQNNGV. Trimming removed 0 bases from V and 2 bases from J, with 14 bases in between. The CDR3 runs 16 residues. The CDR3 is CASSLEASVEAYEQYF. In DNA form, the CDR3 reads TGTGCCAGCAGCTTAGAGGCTAGCGTTGAGGCCTACGAGCAGTACTTC.

This clone was seen only a few times. The V call is TRBV10-3, the J call TRBJ1-5, with 8 bases fitting TRBD1. Germline loops: CDR1 ENHRY, CDR2 SYGVKD. The CDR3 spans 14 residues. With V trimmed by 3 bases and J by 8 bases, 6 bases remained unmatched. This CDR3 reads CAISEAGGREPQHF. The CDR3 nucleotides are TGTGCCATCAGTGAAGCAGGGGGCCGGGAGCCCCAGCATTTT.

The chain combines TRBV30 with TRBJ1-4; 9 positions match TRBD1. The germline gives CDR1 GTSNPN, CDR2 SVGIG (reference sequence). This CDR3 has 13 amino acids. After removal of 5 bases from V and 5 bases from J, the junction contained 3 bases not matched to a gene. The DNA for the CDR3 is TGTGCCTGGCAGGGACAGGGAAATGAAAAACTGTTTTTT. Protein sequence: CAWQGQGNEKLFF.

The chain uses TRBV19 and TRBJ2-3; TRBD2 is a possible D gene (6 bases). V lost 7 bases to trimming and J lost 2 bases, with 16 bases between them. The CDR3 length is 15 residues. Per the germline V gene, CDR1 is LNHDA and CDR2 is SQIVND (reference sequence). For the CDR3, the DNA is TGTGCCAGTACCCACTGGCGGGATAACACAGATACGCAGTATTTT. Encoded protein: CASTHWRDNTDTQYF.

The rearrangement links TRBV11-3 to TRBJ2-7; weak D call: TRBD1 (6 bases). Germline CDR1 reads SGHNT; CDR2 reads YENEEA. The CDR3 length is 14 residues. The V and J ends lost 7 bases and 4 bases respectively, with 17 bases between them. CDR3 sequence: CASTHKGVTYEQYF. In nucleotides, the CDR3 is TGTGCCAGCACACATAAGGGGGTGACTTACGAGCAGTACTTC.

The genes are TRBV4-1 and TRBJ2-5; 9 nucleotides line up with TRBD2. The CDR3 totals 16 residues. V was clipped by 1 base and J by 1 base; unmatched bases: 4. Germline-derived CDR1 and CDR2 are MGHRA and YSYEKL. CDR3 nucleotide sequence: TGCGCCAGCAGCCAAGGGAGCGGGAGGCGCCAAGAGACCCAGTACTTC. Residues: CASSQGSGRRQETQYF.

This chain connects TRBV2 to TRBJ2-1, with D maybe TRBD2 (6 bases). CDR1 is SNHLY, CDR2 FYNNEI, per germline. The CDR3 loop spans 14 amino acids. V lost 9 bases, J lost 5 bases, and 17 bases lay in between. In nucleotides, the CDR3 is TGTGCCAGAGCTGTGGGGGGTATCAACAATGAGCAGTTCTTC. It is translated as CARAVGGINNEQFF.

The chain joins TRBV15 to TRBJ2-7; 9 nucleotides agree with TRBD1. This CDR3 spans 18 amino acids. The junction had 14 bases not matched to a gene; V was cut back by 3 bases and J by 2 bases. Germline loops: CDR1 LNHNV, CDR2 YYDKDF (reference sequence). The CDR3 protein is CATSSAPPGTGITYEQYF. DNA for the CDR3: TGTGCCACCAGCAGTGCCCCCCCCGGGACAGGGATAACCTACGAGCAGTACTTC.

V usage is TRBV5-6 and J usage is TRBJ2-2; maybe TRBD1 (6 bases). Germline CDR1 is SGHDT and CDR2 is YYEEEE. V lost 4 bases and J lost 3, with 10 bases in between. The CDR3 has 14 residues. The CDR3 DNA sequence: TGTGCCAGCAGCGTGGACAGATACACCGGGGAGCTGTTTTTT. This gives the protein CASSVDRYTGELFF.

The genes are TRBV13 and TRBJ2-1, with no clear D. Germline lookup yields CDR1 PRHDT and CDR2 FYEKMQ (reference sequence). V lost 5 bases and J 0 bases, leaving 11 bases between the germline ends. The CDR3 totals 15 residues. For the CDR3, the DNA is TGTGCCAGCAGCCACCGCTGGAGCTCCTACAATGAGCAGTTCTTC. Translation gives CASSHRWSSYNEQFF.

V gene TRBV19 combines with J gene TRBJ2-1; TRBD2 agrees at 10 bases. CDR3 length equals 15 residues. The V and J ends lost 1 base and 8 bases, in that order; junction bases with no gene match: 5. Germline CDR1 and CDR2: LNHDA and SQIVND (reference sequence). The CDR3 DNA reads TGTGCCAGTAGTATAGTTCCTAGCGGGAGCGATGAGCAGTTCTTC. This codes for CASSIVPSGSDEQFF.

J is TRBJ2-1 and V is TRBV15; TRBD2 aligns across 8 bases. This CDR3 spans 18 amino acids. The V segment lost 1 base and the J segment 4 bases; nucleotides outside the gene matches: 12. Germline assignment: CDR1 LNHNV and CDR2 YYDKDF (reference sequence). The CDR3 bases are TGTGCCACCAGCAGAGGCTCCCCCGTAGCGGGACTTTACAATGAGCAGTTCTTC. It translates to CATSRGSPVAGLYNEQFF. Variable domain in full (rest from reference TRBV15 and TRBJ2-1): DAMVIQNPRYQVTQFGKPVTLSCSQTLNHNVMYWYQQKSSQAPKLLFHYYDKDFNNEADTPDNFQSRRPNTSFCFLDIRSPGLGDTAMYLCATSRGSPVAGLYNEQFFGPGTRLTVL.

The chain carries TRBV11-1 and TRBJ1-4, with D uncertain. CDR1 and CDR2 from the germline V gene are SGHAT and FQDESV (reference sequence). With 0 bases removed from V and 0 bases from J, the gap between germline ends came to 8 bases. The CDR3 is made up of 16 amino acids. The CDR3 reads CASSLAQSATNEKLFF. Written as DNA, the CDR3 is TGTGCCAGCAGCTTAGCGCAGTCCGCAACTAATGAAAAACTGTTTTTT.

This clone was seen a few times. The V and J genes are TRBV7-5 and TRBJ2-5; the DNA was not compared with TRBD2, the D call given in the table. TRBV7-5 is reported as a pseudogene. This CDR3 is 17 amino acids long. Here the CDR3 DNA reads TGTGCCAGAAGCTTAGGGACTAGCGGGAATCATGGGGAGACCCAGTACTTC. Amino acids: CARSLGTSGNHGETQYF.

The rearrangement links TRBV7-9 to TRBJ1-2; 7 positions match TRBD1. The CDR3 runs to 13 residues. Germline V gives CDR1 SEHNR, CDR2 FQNEAQ (reference sequence). V shed 7 bases and J 2 bases; nucleotides not matched to a gene: 4. The CDR3 DNA is TGTGCCAGCACCCGGACAGGCAACTATGGCTACACCTTC. The encoded protein is CASTRTGNYGYTF.